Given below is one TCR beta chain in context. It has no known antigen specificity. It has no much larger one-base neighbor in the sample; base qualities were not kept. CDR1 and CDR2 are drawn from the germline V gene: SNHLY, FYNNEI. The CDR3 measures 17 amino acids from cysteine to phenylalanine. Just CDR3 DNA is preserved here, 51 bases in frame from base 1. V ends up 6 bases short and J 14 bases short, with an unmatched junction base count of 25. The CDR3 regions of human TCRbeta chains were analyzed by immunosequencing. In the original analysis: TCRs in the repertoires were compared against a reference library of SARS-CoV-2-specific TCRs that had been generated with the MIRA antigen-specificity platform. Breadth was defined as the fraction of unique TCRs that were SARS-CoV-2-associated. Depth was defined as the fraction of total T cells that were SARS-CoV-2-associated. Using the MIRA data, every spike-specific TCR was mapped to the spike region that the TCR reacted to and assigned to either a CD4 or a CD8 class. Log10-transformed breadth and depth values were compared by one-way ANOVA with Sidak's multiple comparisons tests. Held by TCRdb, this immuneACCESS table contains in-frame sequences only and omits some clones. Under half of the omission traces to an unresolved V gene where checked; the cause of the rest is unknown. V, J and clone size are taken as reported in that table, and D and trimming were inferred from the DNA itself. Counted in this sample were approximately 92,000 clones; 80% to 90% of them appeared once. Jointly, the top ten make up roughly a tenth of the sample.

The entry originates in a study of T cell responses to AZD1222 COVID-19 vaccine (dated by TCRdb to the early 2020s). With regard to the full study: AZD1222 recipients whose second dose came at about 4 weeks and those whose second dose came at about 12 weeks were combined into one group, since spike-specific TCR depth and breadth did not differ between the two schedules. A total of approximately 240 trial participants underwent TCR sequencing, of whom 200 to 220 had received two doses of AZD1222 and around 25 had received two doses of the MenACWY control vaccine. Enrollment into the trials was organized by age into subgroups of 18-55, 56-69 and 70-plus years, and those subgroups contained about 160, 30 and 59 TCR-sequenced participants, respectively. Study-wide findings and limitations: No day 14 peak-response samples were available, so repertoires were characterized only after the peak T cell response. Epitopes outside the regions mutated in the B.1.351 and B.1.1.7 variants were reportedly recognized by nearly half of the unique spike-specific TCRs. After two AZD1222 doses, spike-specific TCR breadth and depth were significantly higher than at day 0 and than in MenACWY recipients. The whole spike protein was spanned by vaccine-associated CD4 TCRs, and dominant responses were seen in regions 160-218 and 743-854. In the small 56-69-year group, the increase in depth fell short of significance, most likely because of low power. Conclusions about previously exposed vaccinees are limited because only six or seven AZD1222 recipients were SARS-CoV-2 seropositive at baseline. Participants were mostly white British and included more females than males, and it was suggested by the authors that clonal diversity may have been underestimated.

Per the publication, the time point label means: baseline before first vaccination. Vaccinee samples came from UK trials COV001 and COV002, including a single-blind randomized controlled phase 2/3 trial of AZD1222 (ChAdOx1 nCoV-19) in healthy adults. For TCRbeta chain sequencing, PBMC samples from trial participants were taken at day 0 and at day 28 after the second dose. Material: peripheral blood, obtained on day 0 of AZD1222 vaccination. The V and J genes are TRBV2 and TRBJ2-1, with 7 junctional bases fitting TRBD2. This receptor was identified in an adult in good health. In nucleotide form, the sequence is TGTGCCAGCAGGAGACGGGACCTCCTCACCGACGCGGGGGTTAAGTTCTTC. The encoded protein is CASRRRDLLTDAGVKFF.